Reported below is one T cell receptor beta chain. This clone was found a few times. Its target antigen remains unknown. No quality values exist for individual bases; no much larger clone is one base distant. The data originate from a study of cytomegalovirus exposure and HLA in healthy donors (TCRdb year 2017). About the study as a whole: The 500 to 800 repertoires of the first cohort and the 95 to 150 validation repertoires were produced on the same platform, according to a later analysis. The study aimed to test whether signatures of past pathogen exposure could be identified by cataloging public T cell receptors. Along with the 666-subject first cohort, a separate validation cohort of some 130 different subjects was used. High-throughput TCR immunosequencing, statistical association of individual TCRs with disease status, and machine learning were combined to predict cytomegalovirus infection status. On the study overall, not on this receptor specifically: The classifier was reported to diagnose cytomegalovirus status with high specificity and sensitivity in both the original cohort and the validation cohort. In vitro tests confirmed that a few of the cytomegalovirus-associated TCR beta chains recognize cytomegalovirus antigens. A later analysis lacked HLA typing for the validation cohort, so it scored co-occurrence in that cohort across all 110 or so repertoires. Most TCR sequences were seen in very few donors, while some public TCRs were found in many individuals. In the study, approximately 150 TCR beta chains were listed as associated with cytomegalovirus. The authors suggested that the approach could potentially be generalized to other disease states and immunological phenotypes. Subsequent analysis determined that TCRs grouped into clusters in the first cohort also showed a tendency toward co-occurrence across the 90 to 150 validation repertoires, and approximately 94% of cluster scores exceeded 0.

Including the terminal cysteine and phenylalanine, the CDR3 comprises 15 residues. Of the read, only the CDR3 DNA is kept; its 45 bases are in frame from base 1. Clipping removes 6 bases from V and 6 bases from J, with 10 as the unmatched junction base count. Looking up the germline V gene yields CDR1 MDHEN and CDR2 SYDVKM. The donors belonged to the validation cohort of approximately 130 subjects, which was separate from the approximately 700-subject first cohort. Libraries came from the immunoSEQ multiplex PCR assay. On the study's bioinformatics: To diagnose cytomegalovirus status from the catalog of TCR beta chain sequences, a statistical classification framework was built. The clones in this table, taken by TCRdb from immuneACCESS, are in-frame only. Not every clone is retained; where verified, under half of the shortfall comes from an unresolved V gene, and the cause of the rest is unknown. That table supplies the V and J calls and clone size; D and trimming were determined from the DNA. The sample yields approximately 53,000 clones; about 90% were counted once. 1.4% of the sample is in the top ten clones.

Sequencing input: PBMCs. The TCR was taken from a man aged 18 to 29 in good health and CMV-seronegative. The chain links TRBV28 with TRBJ1-5, with 8 middle bases fitting TRBD1. The nucleotide sequence is TGTGCCAGCAGCTTAGCTCCGGACAGGGTTCAGCCCCAGCATTTT. This translates into CASSLAPDRVQPQHF.